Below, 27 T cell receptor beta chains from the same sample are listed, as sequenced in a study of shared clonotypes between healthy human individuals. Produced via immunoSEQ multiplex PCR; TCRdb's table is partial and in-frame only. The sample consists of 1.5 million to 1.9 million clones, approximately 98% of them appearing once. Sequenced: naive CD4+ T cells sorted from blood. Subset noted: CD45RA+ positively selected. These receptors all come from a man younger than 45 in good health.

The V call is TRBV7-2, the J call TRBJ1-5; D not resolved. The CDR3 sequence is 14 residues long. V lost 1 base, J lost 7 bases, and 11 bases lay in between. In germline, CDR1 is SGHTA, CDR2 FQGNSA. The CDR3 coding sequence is TGTGCCAGCAGCTTAGTCTCGAAGGACCAGCCCCAGCATTTT. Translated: CASSLVSKDQPQHF.

DNA for the CDR3: TGTGCCATCTGGGACAGGGACCTTTACGAGCAGTACTTC. Translated: CAIWDRDLYEQYF. The V and J genes are TRBV28 and TRBJ2-7, with TRBD1 matching over 9 bases. This CDR3 has 13 residues. Germline V gives CDR1 MDHEN, CDR2 SYDVKM. J lost 4 bases, V lost 10 bases, and 8 bases had no gene match. The full variable domain, with the rest looked up from reference TRBV28 and TRBJ2-7, is DVKVTQSSRYLVKRTGEKVFLECVQDMDHENMFWYRQDPGLGLRLIYFSYDVKMKEKGDIPEGYSVSREKKERFSLILESASTNQTSMYLCAIWDRDLYEQYFGPGTRLTVT.

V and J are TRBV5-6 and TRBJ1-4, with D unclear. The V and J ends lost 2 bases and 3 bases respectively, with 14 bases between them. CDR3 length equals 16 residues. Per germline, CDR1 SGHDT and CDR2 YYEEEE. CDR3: CASSLKPRTANEKLFF. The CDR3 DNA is TGTGCCAGCAGCTTAAAGCCCCGGACGGCTAATGAAAAACTGTTTTTT.

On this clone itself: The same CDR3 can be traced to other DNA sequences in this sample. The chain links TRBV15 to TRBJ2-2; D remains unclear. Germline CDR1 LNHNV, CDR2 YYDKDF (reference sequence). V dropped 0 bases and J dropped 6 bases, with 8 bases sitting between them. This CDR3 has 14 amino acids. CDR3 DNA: TGTGCCACCAGCAGAGATTTAAGCGCCGGGGAGCTGTTTTTT. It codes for CATSRDLSAGELFF.

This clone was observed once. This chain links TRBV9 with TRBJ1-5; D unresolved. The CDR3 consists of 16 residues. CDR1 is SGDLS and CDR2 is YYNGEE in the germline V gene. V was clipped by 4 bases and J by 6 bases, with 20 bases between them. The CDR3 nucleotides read TGTGCCAGCAGCCGAAGTGGCAGTGGAGACTTTCAGCCCCAGCATTTT. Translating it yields CASSRSGSGDFQPQHF.

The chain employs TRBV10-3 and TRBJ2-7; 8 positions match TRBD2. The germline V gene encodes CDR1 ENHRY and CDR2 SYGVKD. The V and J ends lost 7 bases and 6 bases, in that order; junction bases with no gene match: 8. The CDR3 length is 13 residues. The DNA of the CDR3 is TGTGCCATCACGTCGGGAGGGCCACTCGAGCAGTACTTC. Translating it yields CAITSGGPLEQYF.

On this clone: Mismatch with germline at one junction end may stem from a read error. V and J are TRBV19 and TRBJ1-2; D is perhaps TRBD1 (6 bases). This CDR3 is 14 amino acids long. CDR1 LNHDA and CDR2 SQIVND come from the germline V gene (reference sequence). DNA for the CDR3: TGTGCCAGTAGTATAGATTTGGACAGAGACACTACTTTCTTC. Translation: CASSIDLDRDTTFF.

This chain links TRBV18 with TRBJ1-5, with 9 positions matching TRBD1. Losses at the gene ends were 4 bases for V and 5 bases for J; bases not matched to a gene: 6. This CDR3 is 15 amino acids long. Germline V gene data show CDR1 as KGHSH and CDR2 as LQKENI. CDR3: CASSHDRGNDQPQHF. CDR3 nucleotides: TGTGCCAGCTCACACGACAGGGGGAACGATCAGCCCCAGCATTTT.

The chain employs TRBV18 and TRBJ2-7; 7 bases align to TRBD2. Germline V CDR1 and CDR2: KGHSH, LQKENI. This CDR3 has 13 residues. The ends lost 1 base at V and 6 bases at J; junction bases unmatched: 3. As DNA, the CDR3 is TGTGCCAGCTCACCACTCGGGGGGATCGAGCAGTACTTC. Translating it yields CASSPLGGIEQYF.

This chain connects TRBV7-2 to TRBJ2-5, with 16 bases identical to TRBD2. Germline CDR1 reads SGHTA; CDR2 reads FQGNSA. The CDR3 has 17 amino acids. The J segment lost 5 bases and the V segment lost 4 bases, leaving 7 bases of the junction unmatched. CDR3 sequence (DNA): TGTGCCAGCAGCTCGGGACTAGCGGGAGGGCATTTGGAGACCCAGTACTTC. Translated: CASSSGLAGGHLETQYF.

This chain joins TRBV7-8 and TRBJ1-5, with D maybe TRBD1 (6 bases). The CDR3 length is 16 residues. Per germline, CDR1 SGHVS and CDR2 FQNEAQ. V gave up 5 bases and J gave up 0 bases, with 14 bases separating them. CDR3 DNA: TGTGCCAGCAGCCCTAGGCAGGGGCTTAGCAATCAGCCCCAGCATTTT. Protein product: CASSPRQGLSNQPQHF.

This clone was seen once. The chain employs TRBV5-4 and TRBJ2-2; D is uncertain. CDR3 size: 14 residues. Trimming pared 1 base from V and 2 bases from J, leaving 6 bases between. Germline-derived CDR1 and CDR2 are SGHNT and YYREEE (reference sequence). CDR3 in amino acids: CASSLSKNTGELFF. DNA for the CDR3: TGTGCCAGCAGCTTGTCCAAAAACACCGGGGAGCTGTTTTTT.

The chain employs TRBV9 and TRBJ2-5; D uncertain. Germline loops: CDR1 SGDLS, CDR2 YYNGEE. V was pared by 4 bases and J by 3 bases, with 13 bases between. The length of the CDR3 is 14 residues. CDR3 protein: CASSPRVREETQYF. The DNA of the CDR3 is TGTGCCAGCAGCCCCCGGGTCCGGGAAGAGACCCAGTACTTC.

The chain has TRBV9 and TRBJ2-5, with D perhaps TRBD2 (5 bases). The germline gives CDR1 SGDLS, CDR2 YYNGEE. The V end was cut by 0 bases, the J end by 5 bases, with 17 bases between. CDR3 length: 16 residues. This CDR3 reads CASSVEGLALGETQYF. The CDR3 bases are TGTGCCAGCAGCGTAGAAGGTCTAGCTTTAGGGGAGACCCAGTACTTC.

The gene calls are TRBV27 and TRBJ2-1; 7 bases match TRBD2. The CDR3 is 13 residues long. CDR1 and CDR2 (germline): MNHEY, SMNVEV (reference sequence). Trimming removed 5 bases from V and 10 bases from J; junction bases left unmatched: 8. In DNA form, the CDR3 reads TGTGCCAGCAGTCTCCTCGCGGGGGAAGAGCAGTTCTTC. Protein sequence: CASSLLAGEEQFF.

This CDR3 is CASITTSGSHNEQFF. CDR3 nucleotide sequence: TGTGCCAGTATAACGACTAGCGGGAGCCACAATGAGCAGTTCTTC. This chain connects TRBV19 to TRBJ2-1; 12 bases agree with TRBD2. The CDR3 loop spans 15 amino acids. The V gene end was trimmed by 7 bases and the J gene end by 5 bases; junction bases not matched to a gene: 6. The V gene's germline CDR1 is LNHDA and CDR2 SQIVND (reference sequence). Combining the CDR3 with reference TRBV19 and TRBJ2-1 gives the whole variable domain DGGITQSPKYLFRKEGQNVTLSCEQNLNHDAMYWYRQDPGQGLRLIYYSQIVNDFQKGDIAEGYSVSREKKESFPLTVTSAQKNPTAFYLCASITTSGSHNEQFFGPGTRLTVL.

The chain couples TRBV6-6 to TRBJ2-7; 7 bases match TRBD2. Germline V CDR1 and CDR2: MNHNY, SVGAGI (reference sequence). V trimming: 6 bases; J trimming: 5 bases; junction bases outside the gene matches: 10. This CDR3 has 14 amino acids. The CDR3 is CASRAAGEAHEQYF. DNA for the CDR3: TGTGCCAGCAGGGCGGCGGGAGAGGCCCACGAGCAGTACTTC.

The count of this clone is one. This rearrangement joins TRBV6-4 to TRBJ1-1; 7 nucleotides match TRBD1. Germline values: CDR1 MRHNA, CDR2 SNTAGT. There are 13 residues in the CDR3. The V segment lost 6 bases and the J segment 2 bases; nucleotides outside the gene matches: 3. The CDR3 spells CASSRDRNTEAFF. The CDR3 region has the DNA TGTGCCAGCAGCCGGGACAGAAACACTGAAGCTTTCTTT.

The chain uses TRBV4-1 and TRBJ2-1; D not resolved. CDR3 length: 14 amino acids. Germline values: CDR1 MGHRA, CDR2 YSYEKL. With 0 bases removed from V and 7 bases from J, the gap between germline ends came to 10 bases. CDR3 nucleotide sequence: TGCGCCAGCAGCCAAGATTTGATGGGAAATGAGCAGTTCTTC. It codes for CASSQDLMGNEQFF.

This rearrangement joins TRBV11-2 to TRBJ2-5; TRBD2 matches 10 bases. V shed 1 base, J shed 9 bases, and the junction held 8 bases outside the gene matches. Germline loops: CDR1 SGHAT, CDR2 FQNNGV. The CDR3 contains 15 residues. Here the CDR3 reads CASSLVRLAGAAQYF. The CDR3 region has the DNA TGTGCCAGCAGCTTAGTCCGGCTAGCGGGAGCGGCCCAGTACTTC.

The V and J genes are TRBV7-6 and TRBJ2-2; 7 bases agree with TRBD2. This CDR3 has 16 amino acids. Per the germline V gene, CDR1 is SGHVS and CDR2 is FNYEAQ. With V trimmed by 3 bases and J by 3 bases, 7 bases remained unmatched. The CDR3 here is CASSFGGGSDTGELFF. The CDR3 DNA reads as TGTGCCAGCAGCTTTGGTGGCGGGAGCGACACCGGGGAGCTGTTTTTT. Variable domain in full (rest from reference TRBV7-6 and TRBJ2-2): GAGVSQSPRYKVTKRGQDVALRCDPISGHVSLYWYRQALGQGPEFLTYFNYEAQQDKSGLPNDRFSAERPEGSISTLTIQRTEQRDSAMYRCASSFGGGSDTGELFFGEGSRLTVL.

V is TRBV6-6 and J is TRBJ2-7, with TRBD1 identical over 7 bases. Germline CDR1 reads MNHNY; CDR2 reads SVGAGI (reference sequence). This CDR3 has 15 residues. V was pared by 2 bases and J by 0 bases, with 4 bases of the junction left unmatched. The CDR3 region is CASSYRDSHSYEQYF. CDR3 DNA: TGTGCCAGCAGTTACCGGGACAGCCACTCCTACGAGCAGTACTTC.

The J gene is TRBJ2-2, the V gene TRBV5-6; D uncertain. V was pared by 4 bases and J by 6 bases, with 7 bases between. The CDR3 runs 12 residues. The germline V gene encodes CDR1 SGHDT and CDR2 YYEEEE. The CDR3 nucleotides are TGTGCCAGCAGCCCCTACTCCGGGGAGCTGTTTTTT. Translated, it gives CASSPYSGELFF.

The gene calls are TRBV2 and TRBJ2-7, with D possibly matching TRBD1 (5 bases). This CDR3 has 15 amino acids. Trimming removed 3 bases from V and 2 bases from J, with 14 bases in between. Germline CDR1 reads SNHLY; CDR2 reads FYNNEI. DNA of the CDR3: TGTGCCAGCAGTGATCGGCAGGGTAGCACCTACGAGCAGTACTTC. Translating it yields CASSDRQGSTYEQYF.

The CDR3 DNA sequence: TGTGCCTGGGGTTTGGTGAACACTGAAGCTTTCTTT. It encodes CAWGLVNTEAFF. The chain recombines TRBV30 with TRBJ1-1; D uncertain. Germline CDR1 reads GTSNPN; CDR2 reads SVGIG (reference sequence). V was shortened by 5 bases and J by 0 bases, with 7 bases between the two germline ends. The CDR3 covers 12 residues.

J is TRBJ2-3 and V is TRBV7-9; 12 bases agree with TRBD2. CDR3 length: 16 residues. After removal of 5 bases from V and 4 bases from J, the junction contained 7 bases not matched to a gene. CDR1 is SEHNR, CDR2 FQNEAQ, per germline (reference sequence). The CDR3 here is CASSLKTSGSPDTQYF. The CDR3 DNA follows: TGTGCCAGCAGCCTTAAGACTAGCGGGAGCCCAGATACGCAGTATTTT.

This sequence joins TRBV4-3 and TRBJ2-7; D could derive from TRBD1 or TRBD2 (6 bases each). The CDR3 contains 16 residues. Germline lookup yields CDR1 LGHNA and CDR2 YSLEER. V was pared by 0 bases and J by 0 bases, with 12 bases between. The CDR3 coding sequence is TGCGCCAGCAGCCAAGAAGGAAGGGGGGACTCCTACGAGCAGTACTTC. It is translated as CASSQEGRGDSYEQYF.